A single sample gave rise to the 20 T cell receptor beta chains below, sequenced in a study of shared clonotypes between healthy human individuals (dated by TCRdb to about 2020). Libraries were built with the immunoSEQ multiplex PCR assay. Not all clones reach the TCRdb copy of this immuneACCESS table, which keeps in-frame sequences only. Checked studies attribute under half of the gap to unresolved V genes and leave the rest unexplained. The sample table contains 600,000 to 700,000 clones; only one count was recorded for around 73% of them. The ten top clones hold around 1.8% of the sample. Sequenced material: memory CD4+ T cells sorted from blood. The cell subset or site label, as the study defines it: CD45RA-negative fraction. Every receptor here comes from a woman in her thirties in good health.

About this clone: Other DNA sequences in the same sample also yield this CDR3. The J gene is TRBJ2-7, the V gene TRBV7-9; TRBD1 might be the D (5 bases). The CDR3 has 12 amino acids. The V end lost 4 bases, the J end lost 3 bases, and 7 bases lay between the germline ends. Germline CDR1 SEHNR, CDR2 FQNEAQ (reference sequence). CDR3 in amino acids: CASSSQGYEQYF. In DNA form, the CDR3 reads TGTGCCAGCAGCTCCCAGGGCTACGAGCAGTACTTC.

The chain combines TRBV27 with TRBJ1-2, with 8 bases fitting TRBD1. V lost 4 bases and J lost 4; bases outside the gene matches: 5. The V gene's germline CDR1 is MNHEY and CDR2 SMNVEV (reference sequence). The CDR3 consists of 14 residues. For the CDR3, the DNA is TGTGCCAGCAGTTCCTCGACAGGGGCCTATGGCTACACCTTC. Its protein is CASSSSTGAYGYTF.

The J gene is TRBJ2-1, the V gene TRBV27; possible D gene TRBD2, 5 bases. Germline V gene lookup returns CDR1 MNHEY and CDR2 SMNVEV (reference sequence). Between the trimmed V and J ends, which lost 3 bases and 5 bases, there was a span of 11 bases. The CDR3 runs 14 residues. CDR3: CASSFGNKHNEQFF. The CDR3 nucleotides are TGTGCCAGCAGTTTCGGGAATAAACACAATGAGCAGTTCTTC.

Only one count was recorded for this clone. CDR3 nucleotide sequence: TGTGCCAGCAGCTTAACTAGCGGGATGCAAGATACGCAGTATTTT. Amino acid sequence: CASSLTSGMQDTQYF. The rearrangement uses TRBV11-1 and TRBJ2-3; 10 bases line up with TRBD2. Germline V lookup: CDR1 SGHAT, CDR2 FQDESV (reference sequence). This CDR3 contains 15 residues. V shed 2 bases and J 5 bases; nucleotides not matched to a gene: 4. Based on the CDR3 plus reference TRBV11-1 and TRBJ2-3, the full variable domain is EAEVAQSPRYKITEKSQAVAFWCDPISGHATLYWYRQILGQGPELLVQFQDESVVDDSQLPKDRFSAERLKGVDSTLKIQPAELGDSAMYLCASSLTSGMQDTQYFGPGTRLTVL.

The J gene is TRBJ2-7, the V gene TRBV28; D ambiguous. This CDR3 spans 13 amino acids. The ends were cut back, 6 bases at V and 3 bases at J, with 12 bases in the middle. CDR1 and CDR2 (germline): MDHEN, SYDVKM. The CDR3 here is CASRSGRNYEQYF. For the CDR3, the DNA is TGTGCCAGCAGATCAGGACGGAACTACGAGCAGTACTTC.

The chain recombines TRBV29-1 with TRBJ2-3, with D perhaps TRBD1 or TRBD2 (5 bases each). CDR1 SQVTM and CDR2 ANQGSEA come from the germline V gene. The V end was cut by 3 bases, the J end by 1 base, with 11 bases between. This CDR3 spans 14 amino acids. The CDR3 protein is CSVERGKGTDTQYF. DNA for the CDR3: TGCAGCGTTGAGAGGGGTAAAGGCACAGATACGCAGTATTTT.

This clone was detected once. This chain joins TRBV11-2 and TRBJ2-7; 7 nucleotides agree with TRBD2. The germline gives CDR1 SGHAT, CDR2 FQNNGV. The CDR3 consists of 13 residues. J lost 0 bases, V lost 6 bases, and 2 bases had no gene match. The CDR3 loop is CASSSGSSYEQYF. The CDR3 nucleotides are TGTGCCAGCAGTAGCGGGTCCTCCTACGAGCAGTACTTC.

This clone was recorded once. The J gene is TRBJ1-3, the V gene TRBV11-2; D is unclear. Germline V CDR1 and CDR2: SGHAT, FQNNGV. Trimming took 5 bases from V and 4 from J, leaving 9 bases between them. This CDR3 contains 13 residues. The CDR3 reads CASSPLAGNTIYF. CDR3 coding DNA: TGTGCCAGCAGCCCCCTTGCGGGAAACACCATATATTTT.

This clone was recorded a few times. The chain has TRBV6-1 and TRBJ1-5; a possible D gene is TRBD1 (5 bases). This CDR3 is built from 15 residues. Trimming took 6 bases from V and 9 from J, leaving 21 bases between them. CDR1 is MNHNS, CDR2 SASEGT, per germline. In DNA form, the CDR3 reads TGTGCCAGCAGCGAAATAAGGGACTTCGGTCTGCCCCAGCATTTT. This translates into CASSEIRDFGLPQHF.

The rearrangement links TRBV7-2 to TRBJ2-3; D is uncertain. Trimming removed 4 bases at V and 2 bases at J, with 13 bases between. The CDR3 extends over 15 amino acids. Germline V lookup: CDR1 SGHTA, CDR2 FQGNSA. As DNA, the CDR3 is TGTGCCAGCAGCTACGCGGTCCAGTCCACAGATACGCAGTATTTT. Translating gives CASSYAVQSTDTQYF.

This clone was observed a single time. This chain joins TRBV19 and TRBJ2-7; 11 positions agree with TRBD2. Germline-derived CDR1 and CDR2 are LNHDA and SQIVND (reference sequence). Trimming cost V 6 bases and J 4 bases; bases outside gene matches: 8. The CDR3 totals 15 residues. The chain's CDR3 is CASRKLAGEGYEQYF. The CDR3 nucleotides are TGTGCCAGTAGAAAACTAGCGGGAGAGGGGTACGAGCAGTACTTC.

The chain has TRBV5-1 and TRBJ2-7; 8 nucleotides match TRBD2. Germline lookup yields CDR1 SGHRS and CDR2 YFSETQ. V lost 3 bases, J lost 0 bases, and 2 bases stayed unmatched. The CDR3 sequence is 14 residues long. CDR3 residues: CASSSGTSSYEQYF. Here the CDR3 DNA reads TGCGCCAGCAGCTCGGGGACTAGCTCCTACGAGCAGTACTTC.

The chain has TRBV5-4 and TRBJ1-2; 7 bases agree with TRBD1. Trimming took 4 bases from V and 2 from J; bases not matched to a gene: 5. There are 14 residues in the CDR3. Looked up from germline, CDR1 is SGHNT and CDR2 is YYREEE (reference sequence). The DNA for the CDR3 is TGTGCCAGCAGCGTCGGGACAGCGAACTATGGCTACACCTTC. As protein: CASSVGTANYGYTF.

The V call is TRBV28, the J call TRBJ1-2; 7 bases fit TRBD1. Germline trimming cut 2 bases from V and 2 bases from J; bases unmatched to any gene: 11. The CDR3 has 17 amino acids. The germline CDR1 and CDR2 sequences are MDHEN and SYDVKM. CDR3 region: CASSLVRKGAQNYGYTF. CDR3 in DNA: TGTGCCAGCAGTTTAGTGCGGAAGGGGGCACAAAACTATGGCTACACCTTC.

The chain employs TRBV6-5 and TRBJ1-2; 7 bases are shared with TRBD1. The V gene end was trimmed by 5 bases and the J gene end by 7 bases; junction bases not matched to a gene: 1. The CDR3 spans 11 residues. The germline gives CDR1 MNHEY, CDR2 SVGAGI. This CDR3 is CASSHRGGYTF. DNA of the CDR3: TGTGCCAGCAGTCACAGGGGTGGCTACACCTTC.

This clone was recorded only once. The gene calls are TRBV4-2 and TRBJ1-5; 7 bases agree with TRBD1. Germline CDR1 reads LGHNA; CDR2 reads YNFKEQ. The CDR3 loop spans 14 amino acids. V lost 4 bases to trimming and J lost 5 bases; unmatched junction nucleotides: 5. The chain's CDR3 is CASSPTTGDQPQHF. DNA of the CDR3: TGTGCCAGCAGCCCTACCACAGGGGATCAGCCCCAGCATTTT.

This chain links TRBV18 with TRBJ2-1; 9 bases line up with TRBD1. V lost 5 bases to trimming and J lost 9 bases; unmatched junction nucleotides: 14. CDR1 is KGHSH, CDR2 LQKENI, per germline. The CDR3 extends over 16 amino acids. CDR3 loop: CASSTRTGEGSFEQFF. CDR3 DNA sequence: TGTGCCAGCTCAACACGGACAGGGGAAGGGTCATTTGAGCAGTTCTTC.

The chain carries TRBV10-1 and TRBJ1-1; D gene ambiguous. V was pared by 7 bases and J by 7 bases, with 4 bases between. CDR3 length: 9 amino acids. Germline CDR1 is WNHNN and CDR2 is SYGVQD (reference sequence). DNA for the CDR3: TGCGCCAGCAAGAGTGAAGCTTTCTTT. This codes for CASKSEAFF.

This chain connects TRBV28 to TRBJ2-7; TRBD2 aligns across 13 bases. Germline-derived CDR1 and CDR2 are MDHEN and SYDVKM. J gave up 5 bases and V 10 bases, and 11 bases lay outside the gene matches. This CDR3 is 15 amino acids long. This chain's CDR3 is CATKGTSGVPHEQYF. The DNA of the CDR3 is TGTGCCACCAAAGGGACTAGCGGGGTTCCCCACGAGCAGTACTTC.

The chain combines TRBV19 with TRBJ2-1; 8 nucleotides line up with TRBD1. Germline CDR1 reads LNHDA; CDR2 reads SQIVND (reference sequence). V dropped 2 bases and J dropped 7; count of bases not matched to a gene: 7. The CDR3 loop spans 15 amino acids. The CDR3 is CASSILRTGRNEQFF. In DNA form, the CDR3 reads TGTGCCAGTAGTATACTGAGGACAGGGCGTAATGAGCAGTTCTTC.